The TCR beta chain described here comes from a study of long-term antiretroviral therapy in people with HIV. The assay, immunoSEQ v3.0, was run at survey level. The assay was immunoSEQ multiplex PCR, and TCRdb's table has in-frame clones only and misses some. The sample holds 30,000 to 40,000 clones, about four fifths seen once. CDR3 size: 15 residues. The germline V and J ends were trimmed by 4 bases and 7 bases, with 18 bases remaining between them. Germline values: CDR1 SGHRS, CDR2 YFSETQ. The chain carries TRBV5-1 and TRBJ2-1; D may match TRBD1 or TRBD2 (5 bases each). The sequencing here drew on unsorted PBMCs, taken 0.4 years before starting antiretroviral therapy. This TCR was sampled from a young man with HIV. CDR3 nucleotide sequence: TGCGCCAGCAGCCGACTGGGGGAGACTAAAAATGAGCAGTTCTTC. Translated: CASSRLGETKNEQFF.